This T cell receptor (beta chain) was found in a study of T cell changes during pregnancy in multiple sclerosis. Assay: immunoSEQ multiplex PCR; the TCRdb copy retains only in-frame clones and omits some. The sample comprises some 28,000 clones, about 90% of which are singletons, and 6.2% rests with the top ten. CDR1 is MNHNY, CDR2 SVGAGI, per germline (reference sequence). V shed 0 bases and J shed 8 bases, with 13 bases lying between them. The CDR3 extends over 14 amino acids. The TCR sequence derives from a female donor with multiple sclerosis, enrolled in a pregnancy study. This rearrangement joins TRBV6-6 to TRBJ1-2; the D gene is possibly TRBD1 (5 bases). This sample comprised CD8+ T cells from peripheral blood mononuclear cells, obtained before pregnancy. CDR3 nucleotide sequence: TGTGCCAGCAGTTACTCTCAGGGCCTGGGGGGCTACACCTTC. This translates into CASSYSQGLGGYTF.